This T cell receptor beta chain was observed in a study of T cell repertoires in cytomegalovirus infection. Whole-study context: Public TCR beta signatures marked donors with CMV infection and the matching HLA.

V gave up 8 bases and J gave up 3 bases, with 8 bases separating them. This CDR3 is 12 amino acids long. Germline loops: CDR1 ENHRY, CDR2 SYGVKD. TCRdb re-analysed the reads in MiXCR, keeping a single row per CDR3 protein. This table has roughly 920,000 distinct CDR3 sequences, about a third appearing once. Turning to this clonotype: The antigen remains unidentified.

The rearrangement uses TRBV10-3 and TRBJ1-5; D gene unclear. The sequence was obtained from a human donor in good health (CMV status not recorded). Some clones in this sample may be carry-over from other donors' samples. This specimen consisted of cultured CD8+ T cells from PBMCs, obtained from culture after CMV antigen stimulation. DNA for the CDR3: TGTGCCATCGCTGGGGACAATCAGCCCCAGCATTTT. Protein product: CAIAGDNQPQHF.